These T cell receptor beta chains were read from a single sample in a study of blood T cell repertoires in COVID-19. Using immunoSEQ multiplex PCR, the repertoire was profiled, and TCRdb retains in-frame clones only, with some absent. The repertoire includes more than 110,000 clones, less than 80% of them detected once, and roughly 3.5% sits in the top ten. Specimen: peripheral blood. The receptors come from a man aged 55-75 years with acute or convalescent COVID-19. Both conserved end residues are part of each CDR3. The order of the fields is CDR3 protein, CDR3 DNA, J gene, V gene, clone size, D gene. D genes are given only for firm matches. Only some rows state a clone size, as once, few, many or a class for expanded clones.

CDR3aa: CASSSHPETSADTQYF
CDR3nt: TGTGCCAGCAGCTCCCACCCCGAGACTAGCGCAGATACGCAGTATTTT
j_gene: TRBJ2-3
v_gene: TRBV7-6
abundance: few
d_gene: TRBD2

CDR3aa: CASRSLENTEAFF
CDR3nt: TGCGCCAGCCGGTCCCTTGAGAACACTGAAGCTTTCTTT
j_gene: TRBJ1-1
v_gene: TRBV5-1
abundance: -
d_gene: -

CDR3aa: CASSYGWQRNYGYTF
CDR3nt: TGTGCCAGCAGTTACGGTTGGCAGCGCAACTATGGCTACACCTTC
j_gene: TRBJ1-2
v_gene: TRBV6-2/TRBV6-3
abundance: few
d_gene: -

CDR3aa: CASSLVAAGGARGNIQYF
CDR3nt: TGCGCCAGCAGCTTGGTCGCGGCGGGGGGGGCGCGGGGAAACATTCAGTACTTC
j_gene: TRBJ2-4
v_gene: TRBV5-1
abundance: -
d_gene: TRBD2

CDR3aa: CARGRTPYEQYF
CDR3nt: TGTGCCAGAGGACGGACTCCCTACGAGCAGTACTTC
j_gene: TRBJ2-7
v_gene: TRBV2
abundance: -
d_gene: -

CDR3aa: CASSVGGAAYEQYF
CDR3nt: TGTGCCAGCAGCGTGGGTGGGGCAGCCTACGAGCAGTACTTC
j_gene: TRBJ2-7
v_gene: TRBV9
abundance: -
d_gene: -

CDR3aa: CASSLSRQTGELFF
CDR3nt: TGTGCCAGCAGTTTATCTAGACAGACCGGGGAGCTGTTTTTT
j_gene: TRBJ2-2
v_gene: TRBV27
abundance: -
d_gene: -

CDR3aa: CASSATAGETQYF
CDR3nt: TGTGCCAGCAGCGCCACGGCCGGGGAGACCCAGTACTTC
j_gene: TRBJ2-5
v_gene: TRBV25-1
abundance: few
d_gene: -

CDR3aa: CASSRDSSNQPQHF
CDR3nt: TGTGCCAGCAGCAGGGACTCTAGCAATCAGCCCCAGCATTTT
j_gene: TRBJ1-5
v_gene: TRBV27
abundance: once
d_gene: -

CDR3aa: CASSGPSGGPEQYF
CDR3nt: TGTGCCAGCAGTGGTCCGAGCGGGGGGCCGGAGCAGTACTTC
j_gene: TRBJ2-7
v_gene: TRBV25-1
abundance: -
d_gene: TRBD2